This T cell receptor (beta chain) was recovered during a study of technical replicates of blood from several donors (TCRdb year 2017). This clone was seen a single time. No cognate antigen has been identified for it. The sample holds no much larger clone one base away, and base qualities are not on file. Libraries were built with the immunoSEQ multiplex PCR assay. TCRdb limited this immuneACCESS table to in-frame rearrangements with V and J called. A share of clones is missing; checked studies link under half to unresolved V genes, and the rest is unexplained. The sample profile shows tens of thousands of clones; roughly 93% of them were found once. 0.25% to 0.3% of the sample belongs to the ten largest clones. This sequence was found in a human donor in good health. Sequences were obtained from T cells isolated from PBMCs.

The DNA sequence is TGTGCCACGACGACAGGGCTCATGGGGGCTTTCTTT. This encodes CATTTGLMGAFF. This sequence uses TRBV10-3 and TRBJ1-1; the central 7 bases match TRBD1. In the germline V gene, CDR1 corresponds to ENHRY and CDR2 to SYGVKD. The CDR3 spans 12 residues, from the cysteine through the phenylalanine. Only CDR3 DNA is held: 36 bases, read in frame from base 1. Ends trimmed: V by 10 bases, J by 11 bases; bases unmatched to a gene: 13.